The TCR beta chain described here comes from a study of blood T cell repertoires in COVID-19. Germline V lookup: CDR1 SEHNR, CDR2 FQNEAQ (reference sequence). V gave up 2 bases and J gave up 4 bases; unmatched junction bases: 8. The CDR3 consists of 17 residues. Assay used: immunoSEQ multiplex PCR; TCRdb lists only in-frame clones, some missing. The table has roughly 150,000 clones, 81% seen once; the top ten hold about 5.3%. This chain uses TRBV7-9 with TRBJ2-3, with TRBD2 matching over 11 bases. This sequence originates from a woman aged 40 to 50 with acute COVID-19. Sequenced: PBMCs or T cells enriched from blood (not recorded which). The CDR3 here is CASSLSSGTSGADTQYF. CDR3 in DNA: TGTGCCAGCAGCTTATCCTCCGGGACTAGCGGAGCAGATACGCAGTATTTT. Using reference TRBV7-9 and TRBJ2-3 for the parts outside the CDR3, the full variable domain is DTGVSQNPRHKITKRGQNVTFRCDPISEHNRLYWYRQTLGQGPEFLTYFQNEAQLEKSRLLSDRFSAERPKGSFSTLEIQRTEQGDSAMYLCASSLSSGTSGADTQYFGPGTRLTVL.